This passage covers 14 T cell receptor beta chains from one sample sequenced in a study of control samples from healthy donors and cancer patients. The assay was immunoSEQ multiplex PCR, and TCRdb's table has in-frame clones only and misses some. The sample includes some 94,000 clones, roughly 91% seen only once; the top ten take 9.5% to 10%. The specimen was PBMCs. These receptors originate from a woman in her 50s with colorectal cancer.

The genes are TRBV29-1 and TRBJ1-2; 9 nucleotides align to TRBD1. V was clipped by 3 bases and J by 3 bases; unmatched bases: 8. The germline V gene has CDR1 SQVTM and CDR2 ANQGSEA. CDR3 length equals 15 residues. The CDR3 spells CSVDRRTGADYGYTF. The CDR3 DNA reads TGCAGCGTTGACCGACGGACAGGGGCCGACTATGGCTACACCTTC. The variable domain in full, completed from reference TRBV29-1 and TRBJ1-2, reads SAVISQKPSRDICQRGTSLTIQCQVDSQVTMMFWYRQQPGQSLTLIATANQGSEATYESGFVIDKFPISRPNLTFSTLTVSNMSPEDSSIYLCSVDRRTGADYGYTFGSGTRLTVV.

This chain joins TRBV12-5 and TRBJ2-1; 12 bases map to TRBD1. Per the germline V gene, CDR1 is LGHNT and CDR2 is FRNRAP. J gave up 9 bases and V 5 bases, and 11 bases lay outside the gene matches. The CDR3 sequence is 16 residues long. The CDR3: CASGPEGGQGASEQFF. The CDR3 DNA is TGTGCTAGTGGTCCGGAGGGGGGACAGGGGGCGTCTGAGCAGTTCTTC.

V and J are TRBV7-2 and TRBJ2-7; D gene uncertain. CDR1 is SGHTA and CDR2 is FQGNSA in the germline V gene. V gave up 1 base and J gave up 3 bases, with 7 bases separating them. The CDR3 is 13 residues long. The CDR3 protein is CASSLVQHYEQYV. DNA for the CDR3: TGTGCCAGCAGCTTAGTACAGCACTACGAGCAGTACGTC.

The V gene is TRBV28, the J gene TRBJ1-1, with 7 bases aligning to TRBD1. CDR1 is MDHEN, CDR2 SYDVKM, per germline. The J segment lost 4 bases and the V segment lost 3 bases, leaving 8 bases of the junction unmatched. This CDR3 spans 15 amino acids. CDR3 region: CASSFLRGFSTEAFF. The CDR3 coding sequence is TGTGCCAGCAGTTTCCTCAGGGGGTTTAGCACTGAAGCTTTCTTT.

This clone was recorded only once. The V gene is TRBV16, the J gene TRBJ1-1; a weak D match, TRBD1 (6 bases). V was shortened by 2 bases and J by 3 bases, with 13 bases between the two germline ends. CDR1 and CDR2 from the germline V gene are KGHSY and FQNENV. The CDR3 consists of 15 residues. CDR3 loop: CASSQSQGWDTEAFF. CDR3 nucleotide sequence: TGTGCCAGCAGCCAAAGCCAGGGGTGGGACACTGAAGCTTTCTTT.

This chain connects TRBV30 to TRBJ2-5; TRBD1 matches 9 bases. The germline CDR1 and CDR2 sequences are GTSNPN and SVGIG (reference sequence). V lost 1 base and J lost 5; bases outside the gene matches: 5. The length of the CDR3 is 14 residues. In DNA, the CDR3 is TGTGCCTGGAGTGCGACGACAGGGGGGGAGACCCAGTACTTC. Encoded protein: CAWSATTGGETQYF.

The V and J genes are TRBV5-3 and TRBJ2-7; D is perhaps TRBD1 or TRBD2 (5 bases each). TRBV5-3 is designated an ORF whose function remains uncertain. Trimming pared 2 bases from V and 5 bases from J, leaving 11 bases between. The CDR3 consists of 13 residues. The CDR3 coding sequence is TGTGCCAGAAGCTTAACAGGAGGCGACGAGCAGTACGTC. Translating gives CARSLTGGDEQYV.

The genes are TRBV7-6 and TRBJ1-5, with 9 nucleotides matching TRBD1. With V trimmed by 1 base and J by 2 bases, 0 bases remained unmatched. Germline CDR1 SGHVS, CDR2 FNYEAQ. CDR3 size: 15 residues. CDR3 protein: CASSLGDRGNQPQHF. The CDR3 DNA sequence: TGTGCCAGCAGCTTAGGGGACAGGGGCAATCAGCCCCAGCATTTT.

This chain connects TRBV30 to TRBJ1-6; perhaps TRBD1 as D (5 bases). Trimming removed 7 bases from V and 6 bases from J, with 13 bases in between. The CDR3 length is 13 residues. Germline V gives CDR1 GTSNPN, CDR2 SVGIG (reference sequence). The CDR3 region has the DNA TGTGCCTCCCAGAGGGACCTTAATTCACCCCTCCACTTT. This encodes CASQRDLNSPLHF. The full variable domain, with the rest looked up from reference TRBV30 and TRBJ1-6, is SQTIHQWPATLVQPVGSPLSLECTVEGTSNPNLYWYRQAAGRGLQLLFYSVGIGQISSEVPQNLSASRPQDRQFILSSKKLLLSDSGFYLCASQRDLNSPLHFGNGTRLTVT.

A single count supports this clone. This chain joins TRBV21-1 and TRBJ1-1; no DNA check was done on the table's D call, TRBD1. TRBV21-1 is described as a pseudogene. This CDR3 contains 12 residues. For the CDR3, the DNA is TGTGCCAGCAGCAACAGGAACACTGAAGCTTTCTTT. Translation gives CASSNRNTEAFF.

V and J are TRBV30 and TRBJ2-2, with no clear D. CDR1 is GTSNPN, CDR2 SVGIG, per germline (reference sequence). Trimming pared 5 bases from V and 0 bases from J, leaving 7 bases between. CDR3 length: 13 residues. The CDR3 here is CAWLQSNTGELFF. CDR3 DNA sequence: TGTGCCTGGCTGCAGTCGAACACCGGGGAGCTGTTTTTT.

V is TRBV4-3 and J is TRBJ2-2; 9 nucleotides match TRBD2. The CDR3 covers 18 residues. Germline V CDR1 and CDR2: LGHNA, YSLEER. J was trimmed by 1 base and V by 0 bases; bases with no gene match: 6. For the CDR3, the DNA is TGCGCCAGCAGCCAAGAACTGGGTAGCGGGGGGAACACCGGGGAGCTGTTTTTT. It codes for CASSQELGSGGNTGELFF.

The chain couples TRBV24-1 to TRBJ2-1; 8 bases are shared with TRBD1. CDR1 is KGHDR and CDR2 is SFDVKD in the germline V gene. This CDR3 region has 14 residues. With V trimmed by 4 bases and J by 6 bases, 4 bases remained unmatched. The CDR3 DNA reads as TGTGCCACCAGTGACCCGACAGGGGTCAATGAGCAGTTCTTC. As protein: CATSDPTGVNEQFF.

This clone has just one count. The chain links TRBV28 to TRBJ1-1; 9 bases are shared with TRBD1. The CDR3 is 15 residues long. V dropped 6 bases and J dropped 6; count of bases not matched to a gene: 11. In germline, CDR1 is MDHEN, CDR2 SYDVKM. The CDR3 here is CASSNTQDRGAEAFF. CDR3 coding DNA: TGTGCCAGCAGCAATACCCAGGACAGGGGCGCTGAAGCTTTCTTT.